A single sample gave rise to the 7 T cell receptor beta chains below, sequenced in a study of T cell responses to AZD1222 COVID-19 vaccine. The method was immunoSEQ multiplex PCR; TCRdb's version includes in-frame clones alone and lacks a portion of them. The repertoire consists of more than 110,000 clones, with about 91% occurring once and the leading ten covering approximately 3.7%. The material was peripheral blood, obtained on day 0 of AZD1222 vaccination. The origin of the receptors is an adult in good health.

The V call is TRBV28, the J call TRBJ2-2, with 11 bases identical to TRBD2. The length of the CDR3 is 15 residues. J was trimmed by 4 bases and V by 6 bases; bases with no gene match: 4. Germline V gene sequence: CDR1 MDHEN, CDR2 SYDVKM. Here the CDR3 DNA reads TGTGCCAGCAGACTAGCGGGAGAAAGCACCGGGGAGCTGTTTTTT. This encodes CASRLAGESTGELFF.

V usage is TRBV6-5 and J usage is TRBJ2-5, with TRBD1 matching over 7 bases. CDR1 MNHEY and CDR2 SVGAGI come from the germline V gene. CDR3 length: 14 residues. Trimming took 6 bases from V and 4 from J; bases not matched to a gene: 8. This CDR3 is CASSHYQGVETQYF. As DNA, the CDR3 is TGTGCCAGCAGCCACTACCAGGGGGTAGAGACCCAGTACTTC.

The chain joins TRBV7-2 to TRBJ2-7, with 8 positions matching TRBD2. CDR3 length: 13 amino acids. In germline, CDR1 is SGHTA, CDR2 FQGNSA. Losses at the gene ends were 6 bases for V and 7 bases for J; bases not matched to a gene: 8. CDR3 coding DNA: TGTGCCAGCAGTACCGCGGGAGGTAGGGAGCAGTACTTC. Encoded protein: CASSTAGGREQYF.

The V and J genes are TRBV7-2 and TRBJ2-2; TRBD1 is a possible D gene (5 bases). The V end lost 5 bases, the J end lost 6 bases, and 16 bases lay between the germline ends. Per germline, CDR1 SGHTA and CDR2 FQGNSA. The CDR3 runs 15 residues. The CDR3 DNA sequence: TGTGCCAGCAGCCCACCTAGGGGCGCCGCCGGGGAGCTGTTTTTT. Translation gives CASSPPRGAAGELFF.

The V gene is TRBV7-9, the J gene TRBJ1-2, with a possible D match to TRBD1 (5 bases). The germline CDR1 and CDR2 sequences are SEHNR and FQNEAQ (reference sequence). This CDR3 region has 12 residues. Deletions cut 6 bases from V and 6 bases from J, with 11 bases between. This chain's CDR3 is CASSVPGHGYTF. The CDR3 bases are TGTGCCAGCAGTGTCCCGGGGCATGGCTACACCTTC.

This clone was observed once. The chain recombines TRBV2 with TRBJ2-7; TRBD2 aligns across 12 bases. J lost 2 bases, V lost 8 bases, and 7 bases had no gene match. Germline-derived CDR1 and CDR2 are SNHLY and FYNNEI. This CDR3 has 15 amino acids. CDR3: CASGAGTSGPYEQYF. The DNA for the CDR3 is TGTGCCAGCGGAGCCGGGACTAGCGGGCCCTACGAGCAGTACTTC.

In this sample, this clone turned up once. The V gene is TRBV7-2, the J gene TRBJ1-1; D gene unclear. The CDR3 is 13 residues long. V was shortened by 5 bases and J by 4 bases, with 11 bases between the two germline ends. Germline lookup yields CDR1 SGHTA and CDR2 FQGNSA. The CDR3 sequence is CASSLYDLTEAFF. The CDR3 coding sequence is TGTGCCAGCAGCCTTTACGATCTCACTGAAGCTTTCTTT.